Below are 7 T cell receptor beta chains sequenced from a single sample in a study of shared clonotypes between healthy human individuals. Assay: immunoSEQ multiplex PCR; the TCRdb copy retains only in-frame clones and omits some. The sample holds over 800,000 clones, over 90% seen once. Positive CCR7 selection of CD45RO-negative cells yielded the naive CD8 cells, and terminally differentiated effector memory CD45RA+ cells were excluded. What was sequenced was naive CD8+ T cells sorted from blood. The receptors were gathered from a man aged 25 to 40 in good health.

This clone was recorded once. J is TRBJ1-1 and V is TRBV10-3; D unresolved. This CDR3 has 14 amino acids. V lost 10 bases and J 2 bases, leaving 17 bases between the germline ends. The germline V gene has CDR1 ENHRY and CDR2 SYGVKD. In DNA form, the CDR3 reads TGTGCCACCTCGTATGACACGAGCAACACTGAAGCTTTCTTT. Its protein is CATSYDTSNTEAFF.

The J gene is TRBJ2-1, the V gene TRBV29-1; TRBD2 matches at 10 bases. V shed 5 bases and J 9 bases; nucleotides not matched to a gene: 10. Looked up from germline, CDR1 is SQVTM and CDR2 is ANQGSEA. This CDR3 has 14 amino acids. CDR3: CSVTSGTRGVEQFF. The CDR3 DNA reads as TGCAGCGTTACTAGCGGGACCCGTGGGGTTGAGCAGTTCTTC.

DNA of the CDR3: TGTGCCAGCAGCAAGATACAGGGCTACGAGCAGTACTTC. Translation gives CASSKIQGYEQYF. J is TRBJ2-7 and V is TRBV7-6; TRBD1 is a possible D gene (6 bases). Germline V gene data show CDR1 as SGHVS and CDR2 as FNYEAQ. The CDR3 runs 13 residues. The V gene lost 5 bases and the J gene lost 3 bases, with 11 bases spanning the gap.

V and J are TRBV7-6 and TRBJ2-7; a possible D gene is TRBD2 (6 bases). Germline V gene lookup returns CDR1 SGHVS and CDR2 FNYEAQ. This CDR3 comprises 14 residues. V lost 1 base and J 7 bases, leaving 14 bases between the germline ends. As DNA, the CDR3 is TGTGCCAGCAGCTTAGGGGAGGATTCTAGGGAGCAGTACTTC. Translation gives CASSLGEDSREQYF.

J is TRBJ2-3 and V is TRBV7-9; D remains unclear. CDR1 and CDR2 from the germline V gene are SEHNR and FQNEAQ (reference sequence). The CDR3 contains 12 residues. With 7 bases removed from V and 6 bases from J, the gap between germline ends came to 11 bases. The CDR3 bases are TGTGCCAGCACCGAGCATCACGATACGCAGTATTTT. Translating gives CASTEHHDTQYF.

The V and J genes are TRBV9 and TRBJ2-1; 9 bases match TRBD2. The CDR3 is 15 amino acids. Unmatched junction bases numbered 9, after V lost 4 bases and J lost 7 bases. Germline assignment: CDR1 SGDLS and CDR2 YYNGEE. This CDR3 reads CASSRAGGPENEQFF. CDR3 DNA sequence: TGTGCCAGCAGCCGTGCGGGAGGGCCAGAGAATGAGCAGTTCTTC.

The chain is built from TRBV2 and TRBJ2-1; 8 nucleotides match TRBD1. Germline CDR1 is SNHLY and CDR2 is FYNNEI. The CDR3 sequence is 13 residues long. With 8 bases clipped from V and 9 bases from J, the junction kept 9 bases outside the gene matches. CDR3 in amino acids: CASLGQVEGEQFF. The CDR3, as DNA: TGTGCCAGCTTGGGACAGGTTGAAGGTGAGCAGTTCTTC.